The 32 T cell receptor beta chains below come from one sample, sequenced in a study of CD8+CD57+ T cells in acquired aplastic anemia. Profiling that covered TCR beta VDJ and CDR3 relied on genomic DNA as its template. One entry per CDR3 protein results from TCRdb running MiXCR on the reads. Seen here are around 170,000 distinct CDR3 sequences, roughly half observed once, and the top ten hold under 3.5%. The sequenced sample consisted of sorted CD4+, CD8+, or CD8+CD57+ T cells (not recorded which) from PBMCs. These receptors originate from a human donor in good health.

The chain is built from TRBV20-1 and TRBJ2-7; D is perhaps TRBD2 (6 bases). Germline CDR1 DFQATT, CDR2 SNEGSKA (reference sequence). The CDR3 is made up of 14 amino acids. V dropped 6 bases and J dropped 1 base, with 16 bases sitting between them. CDR3 DNA sequence: TGCAGTGCCGAGAAGGGCGGGGAGTCCTACGAGCAGTACTTC. Protein sequence: CSAEKGGESYEQYF.

Note on this clonotype: This may stem from a read error, because a much larger clone lies one nucleotide away. The missing conserved phenylalanine or tryptophan at the end of this CDR3 makes a read error likely. The gene calls are TRBV10-3 and TRBJ2-3; 7 positions match TRBD2. CDR3 length: 13 amino acids. Germline loops: CDR1 ENHRY, CDR2 SYGVKD. J lost 5 bases, V lost 10 bases, and 9 bases had no gene match. The CDR3: CATSWGGKDTQYL. CDR3 DNA: TGTGCCACCTCTTGGGGGGGGAAAGATACGCAGTATCTT.

The rearrangement joins TRBV24-1 to TRBJ2-5; TRBD1 might be the D (5 bases). This CDR3 comprises 15 residues. Trimming shortened V by 1 base and J by 3 bases, and 11 bases separated the two germline ends. The germline V gene encodes CDR1 KGHDR and CDR2 SFDVKD. The CDR3 coding sequence is TGTGCCACCAGTGATTTCTTCTCCAGGGAAGAGACCCAGTACTTC. Translated, it gives CATSDFFSREETQYF.

The chain recombines TRBV20-1 with TRBJ2-5; 9 bases are shared with TRBD2. Germline V gene lookup returns CDR1 DFQATT and CDR2 SNEGSKA (reference sequence). V dropped 3 bases and J dropped 0; count of bases not matched to a gene: 5. The CDR3 is 15 amino acids. CDR3 coding DNA: TGCAGTGCTAGGGGGATAGCGGGGGACCAAGAGACCCAGTACTTC. Its translation: CSARGIAGDQETQYF.

This clonotype showed up many times. The rearrangement joins TRBV4-1 to TRBJ2-3; D is perhaps TRBD1 (6 bases). The CDR3 is 17 residues long. CDR1 is MGHRA, CDR2 YSYEKL, per germline. V lost 0 bases, J lost 2 bases, and 15 bases lay in between. The CDR3 here is CASSQDPPGHITDTQYF. Here the CDR3 DNA reads TGCGCCAGCAGCCAAGACCCCCCGGGACACATCACAGATACGCAGTATTTT.

This chain joins TRBV27 and TRBJ1-1; D possibly corresponds to TRBD1 (6 bases). The CDR3 runs to 16 residues. Germline V gives CDR1 MNHEY, CDR2 SMNVEV (reference sequence). Trimming cost V 0 bases and J 1 base, with 12 bases left between them. The CDR3 sequence: CASSLSRGLKNTEAFF. As DNA, the CDR3 is TGTGCCAGCAGTTTATCCCGGGGGCTTAAGAACACTGAAGCTTTCTTT.

This clonotype turned up a few times. This chain links TRBV20-1 with TRBJ2-2; D is uncertain. The CDR3 loop spans 9 amino acids. V gave up 7 bases and J gave up 8 bases, with 5 bases separating them. Germline V CDR1 and CDR2: DFQATT, SNEGSKA (reference sequence). The CDR3 reads CSVSGELFF. Here the CDR3 DNA reads TGCAGTGTCTCGGGGGAGCTGTTTTTT.

This clonotype showed up just a few times. This chain connects TRBV30 to TRBJ2-2, with 10 bases aligning to TRBD1. This CDR3 spans 16 amino acids. Germline trimming cut 0 bases from V and 6 bases from J; bases unmatched to any gene: 7. Germline loops: CDR1 GTSNPN, CDR2 SVGIG (reference sequence). In nucleotides, the CDR3 is TGTGCCTGGAGTGTAACCAGGACAGGGGGATCCGGGGAGCTGTTTTTT. Protein sequence: CAWSVTRTGGSGELFF. The full variable domain, with the rest looked up from reference TRBV30 and TRBJ2-2, is SQTIHQWPATLVQPVGSPLSLECTVEGTSNPNLYWYRQAAGRGLQLLFYSVGIGQISSEVPQNLSASRPQDRQFILSSKKLLLSDSGFYLCAWSVTRTGGSGELFFGEGSRLTVL.

The chain has TRBV6-1 and TRBJ1-1; the D is unclear. The CDR3 covers 14 residues. With 3 bases removed from V and 4 bases from J, the gap between germline ends came to 12 bases. The germline gives CDR1 MNHNS, CDR2 SASEGT. CDR3 nucleotides: TGTGCCAGCAGTGATGAGAGGCGGGGCACTGAAGCTTTCTTT. Its translation is CASSDERRGTEAFF.

This clonotype has more than one count but fewer than ten. The CDR3 nucleotides are TGTGCCAGCAGCCCGCGCGAGTACGAGCAGTACTTC. This codes for CASSPREYEQYF. This chain links TRBV7-9 with TRBJ2-7; D gene uncertain. The CDR3 length is 12 residues. The V end lost 5 bases, the J end lost 4 bases, and 9 bases lay between the germline ends. Germline V gene data show CDR1 as SEHNR and CDR2 as FQNEAQ (reference sequence).

This clonotype appeared once. The CDR3 DNA reads as TGTGCCAGCAGTTGGGGGGGGAATCGTATAGATACGCAGTATTTT. Encoded protein: CASSWGGNRIDTQYF. This sequence joins TRBV6-5 and TRBJ2-3; 7 bases match TRBD2. This CDR3 has 15 amino acids. The germline V gene encodes CDR1 MNHEY and CDR2 SVGAGI. The V and J ends lost 4 bases and 5 bases, in that order; junction bases with no gene match: 9.

This clonotype was found many times. The V gene is TRBV24-1, the J gene TRBJ1-2, with D perhaps TRBD1 (6 bases). The V gene lost 0 bases and the J gene lost 5 bases, with 9 bases spanning the gap. This CDR3 spans 14 amino acids. CDR1 is KGHDR and CDR2 is SFDVKD in the germline V gene. CDR3 sequence reads: CATSDLDRTYGYTF. DNA of the CDR3: TGTGCCACCAGTGATTTGGACAGGACTTATGGCTACACCTTC.

This clonotype was observed many times. The rearrangement links TRBV14 to TRBJ2-3; TRBD1 agrees at 7 bases. With V trimmed by 1 base and J by 1 base, 8 bases remained unmatched. Per germline, CDR1 SGHDN and CDR2 FVKESK. The length of the CDR3 is 17 residues. The chain's CDR3 is CASSQGEDRARTDTQYF. Here the CDR3 DNA reads TGTGCCAGCAGCCAAGGGGAAGACAGGGCCCGCACAGATACGCAGTATTTT.

Many counts were recorded for this clonotype. The J gene is TRBJ2-4, the V gene TRBV20-1; 10 bases are shared with TRBD2. V lost 6 bases and J lost 0; bases outside the gene matches: 5. The germline V gene encodes CDR1 DFQATT and CDR2 SNEGSKA (reference sequence). The CDR3 is 15 amino acids. The CDR3 here is CSAHTSGIAKNIQYF. The DNA for the CDR3 is TGCAGTGCCCATACTAGCGGGATAGCCAAAAACATTCAGTACTTC.

The chain combines TRBV9 with TRBJ2-7; D unclear. The V end was cut by 5 bases, the J end by 0 bases, with 18 bases between. The CDR3 extends over 16 amino acids. The germline CDR1 and CDR2 sequences are SGDLS and YYNGEE. CDR3 sequence reads: CASSYSRQKASYEQYF. The CDR3 DNA reads as TGTGCCAGCAGTTACTCAAGACAAAAAGCCTCCTACGAGCAGTACTTC.

Details on this clonotype: A clone one base away is much larger, so this may be a read error. The J gene is TRBJ1-1, the V gene TRBV19; a possible D gene is TRBD1 (6 bases). Germline CDR1 is LNHDA and CDR2 is SQIVND (reference sequence). Between the trimmed V and J ends, which lost 7 bases and 1 base, there was a span of 19 bases. The CDR3 is 16 amino acids. The CDR3 protein is CASNSGATYRNTEAFF. The CDR3 bases are TGTGCCAGTAACTCAGGGGCGACTTATAGGAACACTGAAGCTTTCTTT.

The V call is TRBV11-2, the J call TRBJ2-3; 8 bases line up with TRBD2. CDR3 length: 16 residues. Germline CDR1 and CDR2: SGHAT and FQNNGV. V gave up 5 bases and J gave up 2 bases; unmatched junction bases: 9. This chain's CDR3 is CASSGVRGGNTDTQYF. The CDR3, as DNA: TGTGCCAGCAGCGGCGTTCGGGGGGGCAACACAGATACGCAGTATTTT. The full variable domain, completed using reference TRBV11-2 and TRBJ2-3, is EAGVAQSPRYKIIEKRQSVAFWCNPISGHATLYWYQQILGQGPKLLIQFQNNGVVDDSQLPKDRFSAERLKGVDSTLKIQPAKLEDSAVYLCASSGVRGGNTDTQYFGPGTRLTVL.

The chain links TRBV29-1 to TRBJ2-1, with 10 bases that match TRBD1. The V gene's germline CDR1 is SQVTM and CDR2 ANQGSEA. The CDR3 loop spans 15 amino acids. V shed 6 bases, J shed 15 bases, and the junction held 20 bases outside the gene matches. CDR3 sequence reads: CSVLTGTGELAGGFF. The CDR3 DNA reads as TGCAGCGTCCTTACCGGGACAGGGGAACTAGCTGGAGGGTTCTTC.

The CDR3 coding sequence is TGCGCCAGCAGCCCCCATCGTGGGTCCTACGAGCAGTACTTC. Protein: CASSPHRGSYEQYF. The genes are TRBV4-1 and TRBJ2-7; no clear D gene. The V end was cut by 4 bases, the J end by 1 base, with 11 bases between. There are 14 residues in the CDR3. Germline CDR1 and CDR2: MGHRA and YSYEKL.

This chain links TRBV6-1 with TRBJ1-5; no reliable D call. V was trimmed by 2 bases and J by 5 bases, leaving 10 bases between them. This CDR3 spans 14 amino acids. Per germline, CDR1 MNHNS and CDR2 SASEGT. In nucleotides, the CDR3 is TGTGCCAGCAGTGAACCGATAGGATATCAGCCCCAGCATTTT. Translated, it gives CASSEPIGYQPQHF.

This clonotype was counted at least ten times. The chain is built from TRBV11-2 and TRBJ2-1, with 9 nucleotides matching TRBD2. Germline CDR1 reads SGHAT; CDR2 reads FQNNGV. This CDR3 comprises 17 residues. After removal of 1 base from V and 5 bases from J, the junction contained 9 bases not matched to a gene. The CDR3 region has the DNA TGTGCCAGCAGCTTAGGCGTAGCGGGAGAGGCCCACAATGAGCAGTTCTTC. Protein product: CASSLGVAGEAHNEQFF.

This clonotype was found many times. The rearrangement links TRBV7-8 to TRBJ1-5; no definite D call. CDR3 length: 13 amino acids. V was pared by 5 bases and J by 5 bases, with 10 bases between. The germline CDR1 and CDR2 sequences are SGHVS and FQNEAQ. CDR3 sequence reads: CASSHDGYQPQHF. CDR3 DNA sequence: TGTGCCAGCAGCCACGACGGATATCAGCCCCAGCATTTT.

The chain joins TRBV2 to TRBJ1-2; possible D gene TRBD1, 5 bases. From germline, CDR1 is SNHLY and CDR2 FYNNEI. The CDR3 length is 14 residues. Trimming cost V 6 bases and J 1 base, with 12 bases left between them. The CDR3 region is CASSLIQGNYGYTF. The DNA for the CDR3 is TGTGCCAGCAGCCTGATTCAGGGTAACTATGGCTACACCTTC.

The rearrangement joins TRBV19 to TRBJ1-1; TRBD1 is a possible D gene (6 bases). Deletions cut 4 bases from V and 8 bases from J, with 17 bases between. The CDR3 is 14 residues long. Germline assignment: CDR1 LNHDA and CDR2 SQIVND (reference sequence). CDR3 DNA: TGTGCCAGTAGTACCGTAGGGGGGAGCCGAGAAGCTTTCTTT. The encoded protein is CASSTVGGSREAFF.

This clonotype was seen at least ten times. The genes are TRBV9 and TRBJ2-7; D is possibly TRBD2 (6 bases). The CDR3 spans 14 residues. CDR1 is SGDLS and CDR2 is YYNGEE in the germline V gene. Trimming cost V 3 bases and J 2 bases, with 12 bases left between them. CDR3 loop: CASSAAAGTYEQYF. As DNA, the CDR3 is TGTGCCAGCAGCGCCGCGGCGGGGACCTACGAGCAGTACTTC.

CDR3 sequence: CATSSRYEQYF. The CDR3 DNA follows: TGTGCCACCAGCTCACGTTACGAGCAGTACTTC. This rearrangement joins TRBV15 to TRBJ2-7, with D uncertain. The CDR3 is 11 residues long. Per germline, CDR1 LNHNV and CDR2 YYDKDF (reference sequence). V shed 5 bases and J shed 4 bases, with 6 bases lying between them.

Remarks on this clonotype: A much larger clone sits a single nucleotide away, making a read error possible. The rearrangement links TRBV4-1 to TRBJ2-6; weak D call: TRBD2 (6 bases). This CDR3 has 17 residues. The germline gives CDR1 MGHRA, CDR2 YSYEKL. Trimming shortened V by 5 bases and J by 1 base, and 15 bases separated the two germline ends. The CDR3 reads CASSDAGLLSGANVLTF. DNA for the CDR3: TGCGCCAGCAGCGACGCGGGACTCCTTTCTGGGGCCAACGTCCTGACTTTC.

This clonotype was detected ten times or more. The CDR3 region is CASGGDTYEQYF. In nucleotides, the CDR3 is TGTGCCAGCGGGGGGGATACCTACGAGCAGTACTTC. The J gene is TRBJ2-7, the V gene TRBV7-9, with 7 bases aligning to TRBD2. The germline V gene has CDR1 SEHNR and CDR2 FQNEAQ (reference sequence). CDR3 length: 12 amino acids. Trimming cost V 8 bases and J 2 bases; bases outside gene matches: 3.

This clonotype has just a few counts. The chain carries TRBV20-1 and TRBJ2-7; D not certain. From germline, CDR1 is DFQATT and CDR2 SNEGSKA (reference sequence). CDR3 length: 11 residues. V lost 5 bases and J lost 6, with 11 bases in between. The CDR3 reads CSAPLGFEQYF. CDR3 DNA: TGCAGTGCTCCCCTGGGGTTCGAGCAGTACTTC.

V is TRBV2 and J is TRBJ2-3; D ambiguous. The V gene's germline CDR1 is SNHLY and CDR2 FYNNEI. V was shortened by 6 bases and J by 8 bases, with 6 bases between the two germline ends. CDR3 length: 10 amino acids. DNA of the CDR3: TGTGCCAGCAGCGGTCCTACGCAGTATTTT. As protein: CASSGPTQYF.

In this sample, this clonotype turned up many times. This chain uses TRBV24-1 with TRBJ1-5; 9 bases are shared with TRBD1. From germline, CDR1 is KGHDR and CDR2 SFDVKD. This CDR3 is built from 19 residues. Trimming at V came to 5 bases and at J to 2 bases, leaving 15 bases not matched to a gene. CDR3 in amino acids: CATSATPGQGFFGNQPQHF. The CDR3 DNA reads TGTGCCACCAGTGCCACACCGGGACAGGGTTTTTTTGGCAATCAGCCCCAGCATTTT.

The rearrangement uses TRBV4-2 and TRBJ2-6; 11 bases map to TRBD1. Germline V gene data show CDR1 as LGHNA and CDR2 as YNFKEQ. CDR3 length equals 18 residues. Losses at the gene ends were 4 bases for V and 0 bases for J; bases not matched to a gene: 5. The CDR3 DNA follows: TGTGCCAGCAGCCCGCGGGACAGGGGGAGCTCTGGGGCCAACGTCCTGACTTTC. Protein product: CASSPRDRGSSGANVLTF.